Sequencing of this T cell receptor beta chain was carried out in a study of T-cell memory formation after mild COVID-19. Overall study: TCR clusters were largely donor specific.

Study observations and caveats: Researchers found some responding clones in pre-infection memory, a sign that cross-reactive memory joined.

The authors produced TCR alpha and TCR beta cDNA libraries with sample barcodes and UMIs by 5'RACE using constant-segment primers. TCRdb called the 5' RACE reads again in MiXCR, with one record for every CDR3 protein. The profile covers about 320,000 distinct CDR3 sequences, with approximately 15% appearing a single time and over 20% taken by the ten largest. V was pared by 4 bases and J by 2 bases, with 14 bases between. This CDR3 has 15 amino acids. Germline V gene sequence: CDR1 MNHNY, CDR2 SVGAGI (reference sequence). This clonotype was observed a few times. Its target is unknown. The V call is TRBV6-6, the J call TRBJ1-2; D perhaps matches TRBD1 (6 bases). The clonotype was recovered from a man between 18 and 35 years old who had mild COVID-19 (a few samples of this study predate the infection). Cell type and time point are not known. Sequenced input: PBMCs or a T cell subset sorted from them (not recorded which). Written as DNA, the CDR3 is TGTGCCAGCAGTTTCACAGGGTTGGGAAACTATGGCTACACCTTC. Its protein is CASSFTGLGNYGYTF.